The entry that follows covers one T cell receptor (beta chain) sequence. What it recognizes is unknown. The same CDR3 is also encoded by other DNA sequences in this sample. The sample is drawn from a study of T cell responses to AZD1222 COVID-19 vaccine. From germline, CDR1 is MNHEY and CDR2 SVGEGT. The CDR3 loop spans 14 amino acids. Trimming cost V 6 bases and J 3 bases; bases outside gene matches: 6. Study-level points and caveats: A rise in Spike-specific TCR breadth and depth followed two AZD1222 doses.

Measured with immunoSEQ multiplex PCR; TCRdb has only the in-frame clones, and not every one. The repertoire has around 120,000 clones, approximately 85% of them found once; the top ten carry roughly 1.6%. The sequence came from an adult in good health. The V and J genes are TRBV6-2 or TRBV6-3 and TRBJ1-1; 8 bases are shared with TRBD1. Source: peripheral blood, taken on day 0 of AZD1222 vaccination. Written as DNA, the CDR3 is TGTGCCAGCAGCCCTGGACAGGGCGACACTGAAGCTTTCTTT. Residues: CASSPGQGDTEAFF.